This T cell receptor (beta chain) was recorded in a study of a mutant IDH1 vaccine in newly diagnosed glioma. As for time point: week 35, safety follow-up. Each dose of the vaccine consisted of 300 ug of mutant IDH1 20-mer peptide, with topical imiquimod. Profiling relied on immunoSEQ multiplex PCR, and the TCRdb table lists in-frame clones only, not all of them. The sample lists some 63,000 clones, roughly four fifths occurring once. This clone was recorded once. No antigen is known for it. This clonotype originated in a man aged 50 to 59 with glioma. The sequencing here drew on PBMCs, taken from a glioma patient whose treatment included an IDH1 peptide vaccine.

This CDR3 reads CASRETGVNEKLFF. The CDR3 DNA sequence: TGTGCCAGCAGGGAGACAGGGGTTAATGAAAAACTGTTTTTT. The gene calls are TRBV6-6 and TRBJ1-4; 8 bases match TRBD1. Germline trimming cut 6 bases from V and 4 bases from J; bases unmatched to any gene: 4. Per germline, CDR1 MNHNY and CDR2 SVGAGI (reference sequence). The CDR3 sequence is 14 residues long.